This T cell receptor (beta chain) was found in a study of identical twins. Study-level findings and limits: Among beta out-of-frame sequences, excess sharing between twins appeared weaker.

CDR1 is SGHTA, CDR2 FQGNSA, per germline. Trimming left V 5 bases short and J 6 bases short, with 17 bases between. CDR3 size: 15 residues. TCRdb reprocessed the 5' RACE reads via MiXCR and lists one record per CDR3 protein. The sample holds 460,000 or so distinct CDR3 sequences, 14% seen once. This clonotype was counted many times. Its antigen is not identified. Among all donors, each was a healthy Caucasian. This sample was shared with a second study, whose subject was yellow fever vaccine responses in identical twins.

The sequence was collected from a woman between 18 and 29 years old in good health. The sample comprised CD4+ T cells sorted from blood. This sequence joins TRBV7-2 and TRBJ2-1, with D possibly TRBD1 on 6 matching bases. CDR3 DNA sequence: TGTGCCAGCAGCGCGGCTCCCGGGACACTCAATGAGCAGTTCTTC. Residues: CASSAAPGTLNEQFF.